The T cell receptor beta chain under discussion was sequenced for a study of human T cells and chemical hapten exposure. Losses at the gene ends were 3 bases for V and 5 bases for J; bases not matched to a gene: 14. CDR1 is SQVTM and CDR2 is ANQGSEA in the germline V gene. The CDR3 length is 17 residues. Time point noted: patch test 1, 2 weeks after DPC sensitization. As to treatment: therapeutic diphenylcyclopropenone sensitization with weekly scalp DPC. TCRdb processed the RACE reads anew with MiXCR; each CDR3 protein has one entry. The repertoire holds some 400,000 distinct CDR3 sequences, with more than 4.5% as singletons. This clonotype was recorded many times.

The receptor was isolated from a woman between 45 and 65 years old with alopecia areata. Some clones in this sample may be carry-over from other donors' samples. The source material was whole blood, sampled in connection with sensitization to the hapten diphenylcyclopropenone (DPC). The V call is TRBV29-1, the J call TRBJ2-2; 8 positions match TRBD2. The CDR3 DNA reads TGCAGCGTTGATGCGAGCGGGGGAGCCCGGGTAACCGGGGAGCTGTTTTTT. It codes for CSVDASGGARVTGELFF.